The clone carrying this T cell receptor (beta chain) was counted only a few times. These data originate in a study of T-cell reconstitution after alpha-beta-depleted transplantation in children. The V gene lost 0 bases and the J gene lost 5 bases, with 20 bases spanning the gap. Germline assignment: CDR1 SGHKS and CDR2 YYEKEE (reference sequence). The CDR3 has 17 amino acids. Researchers prepared the TCRbeta library using unique molecular identifiers, the study reports. TCRdb analysed the PCR reads with MiXCR anew, one entry per CDR3 protein. Found here are tens of thousands of distinct CDR3 sequences, approximately 7.4% of them singletons; the top ten hold approximately 2.3%.

The sample in question was PBMCs from the stem cell graft donor, obtained from the stem cell graft. The chain uses TRBV5-5 and TRBJ2-5, with a weak D call TRBD2 (11 bases). This clonotype was obtained from a human donor who donated a stem cell graft to a child with acute lymphoblastic leukemia. CDR3 sequence (DNA): TGTGCCAGCAGCTTGGCGCTAGCGGGGGGACAGGGGGAGACCCAGTACTTC. This sequence encodes CASSLALAGGQGETQYF. The full variable domain, completed using reference TRBV5-5 and TRBJ2-5, is DAGVTQSPTHLIKTRGQQVTLRCSPISGHKSVSWYQQVLGQGPQFIFQYYEKEERGRGNFPDRFSARQFPNYSSELNVNALLLGDSALYLCASSLALAGGQGETQYFGPGTRLLVL.